The entry that follows covers one TCR beta chain sequence. Its specificity is unknown. Sequencing used immunoSEQ multiplex PCR; TCRdb keeps in-frame clones, though not all of them. Here the sample spans about 590,000 clones, nearly 97% being singletons. This sample was taken from a study of shared clonotypes between healthy human individuals. The study, taken as a whole, reports: Some naive CD4 clonotypes, approximately 4.5%, turned up in common across several donors. The study generally estimated greater richness for naive than memory subsets. Genetic and exposure-history diversity was limited by the few donors.

Positively selected for CCR7, the CD45RO-negative cells used as naive CD8 cells excluded terminally differentiated effector memory CD45RA+ cells. In germline, CDR1 is SGHRS, CDR2 YFSETQ. The length of the CDR3 is 13 residues. Sequences were obtained from naive CD8+ T cells sorted from blood. V gene TRBV5-1 combines with J gene TRBJ2-5, with D maybe TRBD2 (5 bases). TRBJ2-7 matches the DNA end more closely, so the J call is doubtful. The receptor's source is a woman aged 25 to 39 in good health. The CDR3, as DNA: TGCGCCAGCACCGGGGATAGCTCCTACGAGCAGTACTTC. Residues: CASTGDSSYEQYF.